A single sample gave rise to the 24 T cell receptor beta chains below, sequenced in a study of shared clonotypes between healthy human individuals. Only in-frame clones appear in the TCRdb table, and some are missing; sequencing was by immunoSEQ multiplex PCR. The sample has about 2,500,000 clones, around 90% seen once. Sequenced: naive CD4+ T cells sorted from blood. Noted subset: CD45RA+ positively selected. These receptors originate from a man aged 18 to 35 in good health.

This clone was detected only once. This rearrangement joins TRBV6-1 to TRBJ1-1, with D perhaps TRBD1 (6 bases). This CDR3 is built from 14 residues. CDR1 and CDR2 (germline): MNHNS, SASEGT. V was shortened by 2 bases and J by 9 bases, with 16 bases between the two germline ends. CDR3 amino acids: CASSEFRGKGQAFF. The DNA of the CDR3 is TGTGCCAGCAGTGAATTCAGGGGCAAGGGACAAGCTTTCTTT.

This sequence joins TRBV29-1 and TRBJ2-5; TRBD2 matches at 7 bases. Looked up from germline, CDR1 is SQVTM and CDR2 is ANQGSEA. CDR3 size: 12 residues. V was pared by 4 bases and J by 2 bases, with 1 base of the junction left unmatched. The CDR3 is CSVGTSQETQYF. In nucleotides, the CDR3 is TGCAGCGTTGGGACTAGTCAAGAGACCCAGTACTTC.

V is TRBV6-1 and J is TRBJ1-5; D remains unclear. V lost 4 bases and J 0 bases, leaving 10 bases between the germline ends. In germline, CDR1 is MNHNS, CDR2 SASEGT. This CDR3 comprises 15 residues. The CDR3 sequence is CASSVAPYSNQPQHF. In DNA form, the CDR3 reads TGTGCCAGCAGTGTGGCCCCTTATAGCAATCAGCCCCAGCATTTT.

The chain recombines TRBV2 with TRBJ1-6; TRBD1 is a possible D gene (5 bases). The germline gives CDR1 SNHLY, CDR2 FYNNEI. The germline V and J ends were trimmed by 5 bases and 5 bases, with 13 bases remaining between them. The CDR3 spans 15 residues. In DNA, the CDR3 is TGTGCCAGCAGTAACCGGGACGGGAATAATTCACCCCTCCACTTT. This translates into CASSNRDGNNSPLHF. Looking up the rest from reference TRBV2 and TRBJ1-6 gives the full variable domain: EPEVTQTPSHQVTQMGQEVILRCVPISNHLYFYWYRQILGQKVEFLVSFYNNEISEKSEIFDDQFSVERPDGSNFTLKIRSTKLEDSAMYFCASSNRDGNNSPLHFGNGTRLTVT.

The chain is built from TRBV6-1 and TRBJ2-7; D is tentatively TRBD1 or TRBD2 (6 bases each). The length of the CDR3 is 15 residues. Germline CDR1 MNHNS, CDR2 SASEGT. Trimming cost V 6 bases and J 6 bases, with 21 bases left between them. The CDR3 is CASSTSWGEGGEQYF. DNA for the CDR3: TGTGCCAGCAGCACCTCTTGGGGGGAAGGGGGCGAGCAGTACTTC.

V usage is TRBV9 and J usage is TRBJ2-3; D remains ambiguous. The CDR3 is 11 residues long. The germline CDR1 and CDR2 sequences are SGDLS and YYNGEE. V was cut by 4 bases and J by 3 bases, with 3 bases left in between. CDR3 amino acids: CASSSTDTQYF. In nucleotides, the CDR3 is TGTGCCAGCAGCTCGACAGATACGCAGTATTTT.

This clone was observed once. The CDR3: CASTSQGGGGTEAFF. DNA of the CDR3: TGCGCCAGCACTTCCCAGGGGGGAGGGGGGACTGAAGCTTTCTTT. The rearrangement joins TRBV10-2 to TRBJ1-1; TRBD1 matches 7 bases. The CDR3 is 15 amino acids. CDR1 is WSHSY, CDR2 SAAADI, per germline. V gave up 7 bases and J gave up 5 bases; unmatched junction bases: 13.

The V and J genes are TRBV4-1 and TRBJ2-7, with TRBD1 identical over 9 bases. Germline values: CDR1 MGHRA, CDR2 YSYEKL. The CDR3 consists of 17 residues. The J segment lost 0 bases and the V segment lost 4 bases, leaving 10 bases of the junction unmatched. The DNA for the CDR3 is TGCGCCAGCAGCCGGATTTTATCGGGACAGGGCTCCTACGAGCAGTACTTC. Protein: CASSRILSGQGSYEQYF.

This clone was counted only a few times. The CDR3 here is CAWSYREDYGYTF. In nucleotides, the CDR3 is TGTGCCTGGAGTTACAGGGAGGACTATGGCTACACCTTC. The chain has TRBV30 and TRBJ1-2, with D perhaps TRBD1 (6 bases). CDR1 GTSNPN and CDR2 SVGIG come from the germline V gene (reference sequence). Trimming removed 2 bases at V and 3 bases at J, with 10 bases between. The CDR3 is 13 residues long.

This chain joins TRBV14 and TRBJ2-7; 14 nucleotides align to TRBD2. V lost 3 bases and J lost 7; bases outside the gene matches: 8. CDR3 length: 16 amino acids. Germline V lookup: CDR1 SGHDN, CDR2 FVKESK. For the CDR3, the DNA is TGTGCCAGCAGCCAGGGGGGACTAGCGGGAGCTCGGGAGCAGTACTTC. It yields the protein CASSQGGLAGAREQYF.

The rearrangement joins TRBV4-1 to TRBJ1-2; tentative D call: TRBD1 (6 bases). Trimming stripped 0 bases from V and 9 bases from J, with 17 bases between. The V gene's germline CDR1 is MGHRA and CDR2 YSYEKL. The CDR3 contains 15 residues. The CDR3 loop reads CASSQDDSRGGRYTF. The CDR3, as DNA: TGCGCCAGCAGCCAAGATGATTCCAGGGGAGGACGCTACACCTTC.

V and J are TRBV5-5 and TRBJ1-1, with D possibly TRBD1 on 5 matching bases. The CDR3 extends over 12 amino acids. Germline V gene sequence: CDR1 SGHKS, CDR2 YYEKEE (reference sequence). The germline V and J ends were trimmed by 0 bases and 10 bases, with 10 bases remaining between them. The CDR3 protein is CASSLGQSVAFF. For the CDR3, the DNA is TGTGCCAGCAGCTTGGGACAGTCGGTAGCTTTCTTT.

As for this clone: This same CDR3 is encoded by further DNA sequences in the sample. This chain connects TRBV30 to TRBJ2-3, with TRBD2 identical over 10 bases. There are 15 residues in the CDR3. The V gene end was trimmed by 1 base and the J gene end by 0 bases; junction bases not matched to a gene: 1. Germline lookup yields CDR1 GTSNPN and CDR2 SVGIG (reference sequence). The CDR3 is CAWSGLAGSTDTQYF. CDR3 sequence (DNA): TGTGCCTGGAGTGGACTAGCGGGTAGCACAGATACGCAGTATTTT.

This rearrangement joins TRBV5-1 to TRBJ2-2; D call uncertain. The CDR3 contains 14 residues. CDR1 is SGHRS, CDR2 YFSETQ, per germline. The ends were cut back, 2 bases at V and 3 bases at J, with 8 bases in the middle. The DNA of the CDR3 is TGCGCCAGCAGCTTTGTAGGGTACACCGGGGAGCTGTTTTTT. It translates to CASSFVGYTGELFF. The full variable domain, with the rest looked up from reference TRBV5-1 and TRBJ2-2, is KAGVTQTPRYLIKTRGQQVTLSCSPISGHRSVSWYQQTPGQGLQFLFEYFSETQRNKGNFPGRFSGRQFSNSRSEMNVSTLELGDSALYLCASSFVGYTGELFFGEGSRLTVL.

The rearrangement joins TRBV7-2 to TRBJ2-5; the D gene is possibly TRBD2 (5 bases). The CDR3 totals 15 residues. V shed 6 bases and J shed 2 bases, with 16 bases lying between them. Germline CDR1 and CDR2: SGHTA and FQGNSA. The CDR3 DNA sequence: TGTGCCAGCAGACCCTTTCTAGCAGAGCAAGAGACCCAGTACTTC. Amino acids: CASRPFLAEQETQYF.

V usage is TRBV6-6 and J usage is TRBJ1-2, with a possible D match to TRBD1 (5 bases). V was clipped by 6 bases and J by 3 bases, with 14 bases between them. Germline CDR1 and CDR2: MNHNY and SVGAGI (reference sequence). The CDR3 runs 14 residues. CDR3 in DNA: TGTGCCAGCAGCCCCCGGGACCGCTACTATGGCTACACCTTC. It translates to CASSPRDRYYGYTF.

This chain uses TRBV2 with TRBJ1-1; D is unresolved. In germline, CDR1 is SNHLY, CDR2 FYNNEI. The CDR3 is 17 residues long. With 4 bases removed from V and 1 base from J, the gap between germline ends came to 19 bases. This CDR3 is CASSGKGRELRNTEAFF. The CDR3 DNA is TGTGCCAGCAGTGGGAAAGGGAGGGAGCTGAGGAACACTGAAGCTTTCTTT.

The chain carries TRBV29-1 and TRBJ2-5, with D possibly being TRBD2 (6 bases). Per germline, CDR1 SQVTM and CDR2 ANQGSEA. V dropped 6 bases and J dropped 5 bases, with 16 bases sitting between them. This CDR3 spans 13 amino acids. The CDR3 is CSVGGISLETQYF. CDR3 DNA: TGCAGCGTCGGCGGGATAAGCTTGGAGACCCAGTACTTC.

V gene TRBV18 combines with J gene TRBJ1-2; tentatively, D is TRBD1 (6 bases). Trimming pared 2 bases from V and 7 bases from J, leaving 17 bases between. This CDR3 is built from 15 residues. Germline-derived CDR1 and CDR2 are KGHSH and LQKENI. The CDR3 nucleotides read TGTGCCAGCTCACCAATCCCTGCCAGGGGACGTGGCTACACCTTC. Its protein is CASSPIPARGRGYTF.

The CDR3 region has the DNA TGTGCCAGCAGCCGTGCGGGGGCTAGCGGGGGGGCGAGCTCCTACGAGCAGTACTTC. This encodes CASSRAGASGGASSYEQYF. The rearrangement joins TRBV28 to TRBJ2-7; 12 nucleotides agree with TRBD2. The V gene end was trimmed by 6 bases and the J gene end by 0 bases; junction bases not matched to a gene: 15. Germline values: CDR1 MDHEN, CDR2 SYDVKM. This CDR3 is built from 19 residues. Together with reference TRBV28 and TRBJ2-7, the CDR3 gives the full variable domain: DVKVTQSSRYLVKRTGEKVFLECVQDMDHENMFWYRQDPGLGLRLIYFSYDVKMKEKGDIPEGYSVSREKKERFSLILESASTNQTSMYLCASSRAGASGGASSYEQYFGPGTRLTVT.

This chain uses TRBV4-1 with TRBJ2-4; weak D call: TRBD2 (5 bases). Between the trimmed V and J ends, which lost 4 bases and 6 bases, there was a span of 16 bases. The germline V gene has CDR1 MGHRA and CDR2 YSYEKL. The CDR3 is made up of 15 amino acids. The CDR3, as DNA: TGCGCCAGCAGCCGCGGGCCTCTTATGGGAAACATTCAGTACTTC. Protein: CASSRGPLMGNIQYF.

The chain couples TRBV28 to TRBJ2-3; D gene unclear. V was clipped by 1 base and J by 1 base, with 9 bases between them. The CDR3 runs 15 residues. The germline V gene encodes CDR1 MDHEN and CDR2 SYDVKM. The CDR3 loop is CASSLLTPGTDTQYF. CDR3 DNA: TGTGCCAGCAGTTTATTGACTCCCGGCACAGATACGCAGTATTTT.

In DNA form, the CDR3 reads TGTGCCAGTCAACCTGCGGGACAGGGAACCGGGGAGCTGTTTTTT. Its protein is CASQPAGQGTGELFF. The chain is built from TRBV19 and TRBJ2-2; the match to TRBD1 covers 9 bases. Trimming at V came to 8 bases and at J to 5 bases, leaving 9 bases not matched to a gene. CDR1 and CDR2 from the germline V gene are LNHDA and SQIVND (reference sequence). This CDR3 contains 15 residues.

CDR3 sequence: CASSRGTGGDNQPQHF. The CDR3 coding sequence is TGTGCCAGCAGTCGTGGGACAGGGGGAGACAATCAGCCCCAGCATTTT. V gene TRBV2 combines with J gene TRBJ1-5, with 11 positions matching TRBD1. After removal of 5 bases from V and 3 bases from J, the junction contained 6 bases not matched to a gene. CDR1 is SNHLY, CDR2 FYNNEI, per germline. The CDR3 sequence is 16 residues long.